Reported below is one T cell receptor beta chain. Its specificity is unknown. The V gene end was trimmed by 2 bases and the J gene end by 0 bases; junction bases not matched to a gene: 6. Germline lookup yields CDR1 LGHNA and CDR2 YSLEER. This CDR3 contains 17 residues. The protocol was immunoSEQ multiplex PCR, while the TCRdb copy is restricted to in-frame clones and leaves out a portion. This sample has some 100,000 clones, with around nine tenths found just once. The sample originates from a study of T cell responses to AZD1222 COVID-19 vaccine. Across the study: Pooling covered second doses at about 4 or about 12 weeks. Findings of the study overall: Nearly half of unique spike-specific TCRs reportedly avoided B.1.351 and B.1.1.7 mutated regions. Samples come after the peak T cell response, not at day 14. Females outnumbered males among donors, who were mostly white British; clonal diversity was possibly underestimated.

This TCR was sampled from an adult in good health. The material was peripheral blood, obtained on day 0 of AZD1222 vaccination. The chain recombines TRBV4-3 with TRBJ1-5, with 8 bases lining up with TRBD1. The CDR3 DNA follows: TGCGCCAGCAGCCAAACCACAGGGGGAGGTAGCAATCAGCCCCAGCATTTT. The encoded protein is CASSQTTGGGSNQPQHF.